A single sample is the source of the 27 T cell receptor beta chains below, sequenced in a study of T cell clonality in common variable immunodeficiency. Study findings and constraints: Common variable immunodeficiency TCR beta sequences reportedly had fewer deletions and N-nucleotide insertions.

The repertoire was sequenced with immunoSEQ multiplex PCR; TCRdb's copy has only in-frame clones and lacks some. The specimen gives some 30,000 clones without singletons; the ten biggest hold 5% to 6.5%. Their specific antigens are unknown. The specimen was peripheral blood mononuclear cells. The receptor source for this set is a human donor with common variable immunodeficiency.

As to this clone: The read falls 3 residues short of the CDR3 end, and the missing part is taken from the germline J gene. This rearrangement joins TRBV2 to TRBJ2-7, with a weak D call TRBD1 (6 bases). CDR3 size: 12 residues. In germline, CDR1 is SNHLY, CDR2 FYNNEI. V was trimmed by 4 bases and J by 3 bases, leaving 7 bases between them. CDR3 bases read: TGTGCCAGCAGTGCCAGGGGCTACGAG. Protein product: CASSARGYE. The full-length CDR3 reads as CASSARGYEQYF.

There are many counts of this clone. The read ends 3 residues early relative to the CDR3; the germline J gene fills the gap. V usage is TRBV12-3 or TRBV12-4 and J usage is TRBJ2-5, with a weak D call TRBD1 (5 bases). The V end lost 5 bases, the J end lost 3 bases, and 13 bases lay between the germline ends. This CDR3 spans 14 amino acids. The CDR3 protein is CASSVQGWKETQYF. CDR3 DNA, as far as it was read: TGTGCCAGCAGTGTTCAGGGTTGGAAAGAGACC.

This clone was recorded at least ten times. The CDR3 end falls 3 residues outside the read, so it is completed with the germline J gene. The genes are TRBV5-1 and TRBJ2-5, with D possibly TRBD2 on 6 matching bases. V was clipped by 0 bases and J by 4 bases, with 10 bases between them. Germline V CDR1 and CDR2: SGHRS, YFSETQ. The CDR3 has 14 residues. The CDR3 bases that were read are TGCGCCAGCAGCTTGGACGCGGGGCGAGAGACC. This codes for CASSLDAGRET. In full, the CDR3 is CASSLDAGRETQYF.

This clone was seen repeatedly, ten times or more. The DNA ends 3 residues before the CDR3 does, and the rest of the CDR3 is filled in from the germline J gene. The J gene is TRBJ2-1, the V gene TRBV18; 7 bases align to TRBD1. The germline V gene encodes CDR1 KGHSH and CDR2 LQKENI. CDR3 size: 14 residues. V shed 8 bases and J 5 bases; nucleotides not matched to a gene: 9. The CDR3 DNA, read in part, is TGTGCCAGCACGAGTACAGGGGTCAACAATGAG. It specifies CASTSTGVNNE. The whole CDR3 sequence is CASTSTGVNNEQFF.

The table lists this clone with a few counts. The DNA ends 3 residues before the CDR3 does, and the rest of the CDR3 is filled in from the germline J gene. The J gene is TRBJ1-3, the V gene TRBV19; D uncertain. The germline CDR1 and CDR2 sequences are LNHDA and SQIVND (reference sequence). This CDR3 comprises 14 residues. Trimming shortened V by 6 bases and J by 4 bases, and 13 bases separated the two germline ends. The CDR3 DNA, read in part, is TGTGCCAGTAGCCCCAGTGTGTCCGGAAACACC. It is translated as CASSPSVSGNT. The complete CDR3 reads CASSPSVSGNTIYF.

This clone showed up many times. The read ends 3 residues before the CDR3 terminus; that terminus is restored from the germline J gene. The rearrangement links TRBV5-1 to TRBJ1-2; 8 positions agree with TRBD1. The germline CDR1 and CDR2 sequences are SGHRS and YFSETQ. The CDR3 totals 13 residues. Trimming at V came to 3 bases and at J to 6 bases, leaving 4 bases not matched to a gene. Incomplete CDR3 DNA: TGCGCCAGCAGCTCGACAGGGGTCGATGGC. Protein sequence: CASSSTGVDG. The whole CDR3 sequence is CASSSTGVDGYTF.

This clone was counted at least ten times. The CDR3 goes on 3 residues after the read ends, and that part is filled in from the germline J gene. V gene TRBV18 combines with J gene TRBJ1-5; D might be TRBD1 (5 bases). Trimming left V 6 bases short and J 3 bases short, with 15 bases between. The germline V gene has CDR1 KGHSH and CDR2 LQKENI. CDR3 size: 15 residues. CDR3 DNA, as far as it was read: TGTGCCAGCTCCCCTACTTGGGGCGCCAATCAGCCC. This encodes CASSPTWGANQP. The entire CDR3 sequence reads CASSPTWGANQPQHF. Drawing the rest from reference TRBV18 and TRBJ1-5, the complete variable domain is NAGVMQNPRHLVRRRGQEARLRCSPMKGHSHVYWYRQLPEEGLKFMVYLQKENIIDESGMPKERFSAEFPKEGPSILRIQQVVRGDSAAYFCASSPTWGANQPQHFGDGTRLSIL.

This clone was detected many times. Read coverage stops 3 residues before the CDR3 terminus; the germline J gene supplies the remainder. The V and J genes are TRBV20-1 and TRBJ2-2; the match to TRBD2 covers 11 bases. CDR3 length equals 16 residues. Trimming removed 1 base from V and 9 bases from J; junction bases left unmatched: 10. Germline V gene lookup returns CDR1 DFQATT and CDR2 SNEGSKA (reference sequence). The CDR3 sequence: CSARGGLADRHRELFF. Partial CDR3 DNA: TGCAGTGCTAGAGGGGGACTAGCGGACCGGCACAGGGAG.

This clone appeared a few times. The read is 3 residues too short to cover the CDR3 end, so that end is filled in from the germline J gene. The rearrangement joins TRBV6-1 to TRBJ1-1; 10 bases are a match to TRBD1. The CDR3 sequence is 14 residues long. CDR1 and CDR2 from the germline V gene are MNHNS and SASEGT. Partial CDR3 DNA: TGTGCCAGCAGTGCGGGACAGGGGTTTGCAGAA. It specifies CASSAGQGFAE. The whole CDR3 is CASSAGQGFAEAFF.

For this clone: The read is 3 residues too short to cover the CDR3 end, so that end is filled in from the germline J gene. The rearrangement links TRBV30 to TRBJ1-5, with D uncertain. The germline V gene has CDR1 GTSNPN and CDR2 SVGIG (reference sequence). The ends were cut back, 0 bases at V and 0 bases at J, with 12 bases in the middle. The CDR3 totals 16 residues. CDR3 residues: CAWSVSSRYSNQPQHF. The CDR3 bases that were read are TGTGCCTGGAGTGTAAGTTCCCGGTATAGCAATCAGCCC.

This clone was detected only a few times. The CDR3 end is not reached by the read, which stops 3 residues before it; the germline J gene fills it in. This chain joins TRBV19 and TRBJ1-1, with TRBD1 as a possible D gene (6 bases). Trimming pared 6 bases from V and 4 bases from J, leaving 12 bases between. The CDR3 loop spans 13 amino acids. The germline V gene has CDR1 LNHDA and CDR2 SQIVND (reference sequence). CDR3 sequence: CASSVQGATEAFF. Incomplete CDR3 DNA: TGTGCCAGTAGCGTACAGGGAGCCACTGAA.

The sample holds a few counts of this clone. The CDR3 here is CASPPGFGEKLFF. The covered CDR3 bases are TGTGCCAGCCCCCCAGGGTTTGGGGAAAAA. The chain recombines TRBV18 with TRBJ1-4, with a tentative D call TRBD1 (5 bases). The read comes to an end 3 residues before the CDR3 does, leaving the germline J gene to fill in the end. CDR1 is KGHSH and CDR2 is LQKENI in the germline V gene. The CDR3 runs 13 residues. Trimming shortened V by 8 bases and J by 8 bases, and 15 bases separated the two germline ends.

This clone was found a few times. The read terminates 3 residues before the CDR3 end, so the remaining end is supplied by the germline J gene. The chain has TRBV18 and TRBJ1-3; D not resolved. The germline CDR1 and CDR2 sequences are KGHSH and LQKENI. The CDR3 length is 14 residues. Trimming took off 2 bases at V and 4 bases at J, with 9 bases between the two ends. The CDR3 DNA, read in part, is TGTGCCAGCTCACCAAATCTTTCGGGAAACACC. The encoded protein is CASSPNLSGNT. The entire CDR3 protein reads CASSPNLSGNTIYF.

This clone has only a few counts. The read ends 3 residues shy of where the CDR3 ends; the end is completed using the germline J gene. The chain recombines TRBV19 with TRBJ2-2; 7 bases match TRBD1. Germline V gene sequence: CDR1 LNHDA, CDR2 SQIVND (reference sequence). The CDR3 extends over 12 amino acids. The CDR3 DNA, read in part, is TGTGCCAGTAGTGAGGGGGCCCTTGAG. Translation: CASSEGALE. In full, the CDR3 is CASSEGALELFF.

This clone was observed a few times. With the read ending 3 residues before the CDR3 end, the germline J gene is used to fill in that end. V usage is TRBV7-9 and J usage is TRBJ2-7, with D possibly being TRBD1 (7 bases). The CDR3 totals 15 residues. Germline CDR1 SEHNR, CDR2 FQNEAQ (reference sequence). The V end lost 5 bases, the J end lost 3 bases, and 17 bases lay between the germline ends. Here the CDR3 reads CASSVRQGGCYEQYF. Incomplete CDR3 DNA: TGTGCCAGCAGCGTTAGACAGGGAGGATGCTACGAG.

The sample holds a few counts of this clone. The CDR3 end lies 3 residues beyond the end of the read and is filled in from the germline J gene. This chain uses TRBV18 with TRBJ1-1; unclear D gene. The ends were cut back, 4 bases at V and 3 bases at J, with 9 bases in the middle. CDR3 length: 13 amino acids. Germline CDR1 and CDR2: KGHSH and LQKENI. The chain's CDR3 is CASSQGRDTEAFF. The covered CDR3 bases are TGTGCCAGCTCACAGGGTAGGGACACTGAA.

This clone was observed a handful of times. The observed sequence ends 3 residues before the CDR3 terminus, with the missing tail filled in from the germline J gene. V usage is TRBV5-1 and J usage is TRBJ2-3; 9 bases fit TRBD1. Germline V gene sequence: CDR1 SGHRS, CDR2 YFSETQ. The CDR3 contains 14 residues. The J segment lost 6 bases and the V segment lost 0 bases, leaving 2 bases of the junction unmatched. CDR3 DNA (partial): TGCGCCAGCAGCTTGGGGGACAGGGCCGATACG. Residues: CASSLGDRADT. The whole CDR3 protein reads CASSLGDRADTQYF.

On this clone itself: The CDR3 goes on 3 residues after the read ends, and that part is filled in from the germline J gene. The V gene is TRBV19, the J gene TRBJ1-5, with a weak D call TRBD1 (5 bases). V lost 1 base to trimming and J lost 2 bases, with 15 bases between them. This CDR3 comprises 17 residues. Germline CDR1 reads LNHDA; CDR2 reads SQIVND (reference sequence). The part of the CDR3 DNA that was read is TGTGCCAGTAGTATAGGGTTGTCGGGGGTTGGCAATCAGCCC. Translated: CASSIGLSGVGNQP. In full, the CDR3 is CASSIGLSGVGNQPQHF. Full variable domain (remainder filled in from reference TRBV19 and TRBJ1-5): DGGITQSPKYLFRKEGQNVTLSCEQNLNHDAMYWYRQDPGQGLRLIYYSQIVNDFQKGDIAEGYSVSREKKESFPLTVTSAQKNPTAFYLCASSIGLSGVGNQPQHFGDGTRLSIL.

This clone was seen a few times. The read is 3 residues too short to cover the CDR3 end, so that end is filled in from the germline J gene. This chain connects TRBV19 to TRBJ2-5; 10 nucleotides align to TRBD1. The V and J ends lost 5 bases and 1 base, in that order; junction bases with no gene match: 4. This CDR3 comprises 15 residues. Germline CDR1 LNHDA, CDR2 SQIVND (reference sequence). This CDR3 reads CASSPGDRGQETQYF. The DNA read from the CDR3 is TGTGCCAGTAGTCCCGGGGACAGGGGCCAAGAGACC.

This clone was observed a few times. The CDR3 end is not reached by the read, which stops 3 residues before it; the germline J gene fills it in. This sequence joins TRBV7-2 and TRBJ2-1; possibly TRBD2 for D (6 bases). The germline gives CDR1 SGHTA, CDR2 FQGNSA. The CDR3 runs 14 residues. Trimming shortened V by 3 bases and J by 9 bases, and 15 bases separated the two germline ends. Here the CDR3 reads CASSFTRGAGEQFF. The DNA read from the CDR3 is TGTGCCAGCAGCTTTACCCGCGGGGCGGGTGAG. Full variable domain (remainder filled in from reference TRBV7-2 and TRBJ2-1): GAGVSQSPSNKVTEKGKDVELRCDPISGHTALYWYRQSLGQGLEFLIYFQGNSAPDKSGLPSDRFSAERTGGSVSTLTIQRTQQEDSAVYLCASSFTRGAGEQFFGPGTRLTVL.

This clone was counted many times. Read data end 3 residues before the CDR3 end; the end is taken from the germline J gene. V gene TRBV18 combines with J gene TRBJ2-7; 7 bases agree with TRBD1. The CDR3 is 13 residues long. Germline loops: CDR1 KGHSH, CDR2 LQKENI. The V gene end was trimmed by 3 bases and the J gene end by 6 bases; junction bases not matched to a gene: 5. Partial CDR3 DNA: TGTGCCAGCTCACCGACAGGGACATCCGAG. Residues: CASSPTGTSE. The CDR3 in full is CASSPTGTSEQYF.

The sample holds many counts of this clone. With the read ending 3 residues before the CDR3 end, the germline J gene is used to fill in that end. J is TRBJ2-7 and V is TRBV6-1; 9 nucleotides agree with TRBD1. Germline V gene lookup returns CDR1 MNHNS and CDR2 SASEGT. This CDR3 spans 15 amino acids. Unmatched junction bases numbered 8, after V lost 4 bases and J lost 4 bases. The CDR3 is CASSGTGGKRYEQYF. The part of the CDR3 DNA that was read is TGTGCCAGCAGTGGAACAGGGGGCAAAAGGTACGAG.

On this clone itself: The observed sequence ends 3 residues before the CDR3 terminus, with the missing tail filled in from the germline J gene. The genes are TRBV5-5 and TRBJ2-7, with a possible D match to TRBD2 (6 bases). The CDR3 loop spans 13 amino acids. The V gene lost 2 bases and the J gene lost 5 bases, with 11 bases spanning the gap. From germline, CDR1 is SGHKS and CDR2 YYEKEE (reference sequence). CDR3 bases read: TGTGCCAGCAGCTTTCGGGGGTCCGACGAG. It encodes CASSFRGSDE. The whole CDR3 protein reads CASSFRGSDEQYF.

Turning to this clone: Coverage ceases 3 residues before the CDR3 finishes, and the germline J gene fills in the end. The chain combines TRBV20-1 with TRBJ1-1; TRBD1 matches at 7 bases. Per germline, CDR1 DFQATT and CDR2 SNEGSKA (reference sequence). Trimming cost V 3 bases and J 3 bases; bases outside gene matches: 4. The CDR3 loop spans 13 amino acids. CDR3 DNA (partial): TGCAGTGCTAGGGACAGGTTGGACACTGAA. Residues: CSARDRLDTE. In full, the CDR3 reads CSARDRLDTEAFF.

This clone was detected only a few times. The CDR3 extends 3 residues past the end of the read, so its final part is completed from the germline J gene. The V call is TRBV7-3, the J call TRBJ1-2, with TRBD1 identical over 9 bases. V dropped 5 bases and J dropped 5; count of bases not matched to a gene: 3. This CDR3 is 13 amino acids long. Germline-derived CDR1 and CDR2 are SGHTA and FQGTGA. The sequenced CDR3 bases are TGTGCCAGCAGCCCCGGGACAGGGTATGGC. This gives the protein CASSPGTGYG. The CDR3 in its entirety is CASSPGTGYGYTF.

Points on this clone: The read terminates 3 residues before the CDR3 end, so the remaining end is supplied by the germline J gene. The chain is built from TRBV19 and TRBJ2-7; 10 nucleotides align to TRBD1. The V segment lost 6 bases and the J segment 6 bases; nucleotides outside the gene matches: 11. Looked up from germline, CDR1 is LNHDA and CDR2 is SQIVND (reference sequence). The CDR3 is 15 residues long. Here the CDR3 reads CASRHEGQGKSEQYF. CDR3 bases read: TGTGCCAGTAGACATGAGGGACAGGGGAAGTCCGAG.

This clone appeared a few times. The CDR3 extends 3 residues past the end of the read, so its final part is completed from the germline J gene. The chain recombines TRBV6-2 or TRBV6-3 with TRBJ1-1; D is uncertain. Germline assignment: CDR1 MNHEY and CDR2 SVGEGT. The CDR3 contains 13 residues. Trimming took 5 bases from V and 4 from J, leaving 11 bases between them. Incomplete CDR3 DNA: TGTGCCAGCAGTCCGACTCTCCGCACTGAA. This gives the protein CASSPTLRTE. The CDR3 reads in full as CASSPTLRTEAFF.